This entry concerns a single T cell receptor (beta chain). The data are from a study of T cell repertoires in cytomegalovirus infection. Study-wide background: Through public TCR beta signatures, both CMV infection and matching HLA type were indicated.

TCRdb fed the reads into MiXCR, producing one record per CDR3 protein. There are fewer than 550,000 distinct CDR3 sequences in the sample; approximately 31% occur only once, and roughly 13% lies in the top ten. The CDR3 loop spans 15 amino acids. Germline V gene data show CDR1 as DFQATT and CDR2 as SNEGSKA (reference sequence). What was sequenced was PBMCs. The chain recombines TRBV20-1 with TRBJ1-1; D perhaps matches TRBD1 (5 bases). The receptor comes from a human donor in good health (CMV status not recorded). Some clones in this sample may be carry-over from other donors' samples. The CDR3 region is CMSEGDPWATREAFF. The CDR3 nucleotides are TGCATGAGCGAAGGGGATCCTTGGGCCACGCGTGAAGCTTTCTTT.